This T cell receptor (beta chain) was documented in a study of identical twins. A single record per CDR3 protein comes from TCRdb applying MiXCR to the 5' RACE reads. The table has under 500,000 distinct CDR3 sequences, roughly an eighth seen once; the top ten hold approximately 1%. The germline CDR1 and CDR2 sequences are DFQATT and SNEGSKA (reference sequence). The CDR3 sequence is 14 residues long. Trimming cost V 6 bases and J 6 bases; bases outside gene matches: 7. The sample also formed part of further work on yellow fever vaccine responses in identical twins. That source notes: A vaccine T cell response that seemed partly convergent and partly personalized was reported in twins.

This clonotype was sampled from a woman in her late teens or twenties in good health. The sample taken for sequencing was CD4+ T cells sorted from blood. The chain uses TRBV20-1 and TRBJ2-1, with 11 bases fitting TRBD2. CDR3 sequence (DNA): TGCAGTGCCACTCCTAGCGGGAGGTCCAATGAGCAGTTCTTC. This sequence encodes CSATPSGRSNEQFF.